These 26 T cell receptor beta chains originate from one sample sequenced in a study of OX40 agonist ivuxolimab in advanced cancers. Repertoires were generated with immunoSEQ multiplex PCR, while TCRdb's copy carries only in-frame clones and drops some. This sample has about 69,000 clones, with over 60% found just once. This material consisted of CD4+ or CD8+ T cells sorted from blood, taken in a trial of the OX40 agonist ivuxolimab. These receptors were obtained from an adult with an advanced solid tumor such as melanoma, head and neck, liver or kidney cancer.

The chain uses TRBV30 and TRBJ2-7; 15 nucleotides match TRBD2. The germline gives CDR1 GTSNPN, CDR2 SVGIG (reference sequence). V lost 2 bases to trimming and J lost 7 bases; unmatched junction nucleotides: 6. The CDR3 consists of 15 residues. The CDR3 here is CAWSPGLAGGDEQYF. The CDR3, as DNA: TGTGCCTGGAGTCCGGGACTAGCGGGGGGTGATGAGCAGTACTTC.

The J gene is TRBJ2-5, the V gene TRBV2; no clear D. The germline V gene encodes CDR1 SNHLY and CDR2 FYNNEI. V gave up 6 bases and J gave up 9 bases, with 14 bases separating them. This CDR3 has 12 residues. The CDR3 DNA follows: TGTGCCAGCAGGGCGGACGACTCGCCCCAGTACTTC. It codes for CASRADDSPQYF.

This clone was seen just once. This chain uses TRBV27 with TRBJ2-1; tentatively, D is TRBD1 or TRBD2 (5 bases each). V was shortened by 3 bases and J by 7 bases, with 10 bases between the two germline ends. Germline values: CDR1 MNHEY, CDR2 SMNVEV (reference sequence). This CDR3 has 13 amino acids. The CDR3 region is CASSFGAVNEQFF. The CDR3 DNA follows: TGTGCCAGCAGTTTCGGGGCAGTTAATGAGCAGTTCTTC.

The rearrangement uses TRBV28 and TRBJ2-7, with a weak D call TRBD2 (7 bases). With 5 bases removed from V and 4 bases from J, the gap between germline ends came to 15 bases. The V gene's germline CDR1 is MDHEN and CDR2 SYDVKM. The CDR3 covers 14 residues. As DNA, the CDR3 is TGTGCCAGCAGTGGGGGCGGGAGAAGGTACGAGCAGTACTTC. Protein product: CASSGGGRRYEQYF.

This clone was observed a handful of times. The chain employs TRBV6-1 and TRBJ2-2; D may be TRBD1 (8 bases). Germline V CDR1 and CDR2: MNHNS, SASEGT. The V end was cut by 5 bases, the J end by 5 bases, with 15 bases between. The CDR3 has 15 residues. In nucleotides, the CDR3 is TGTGCCAGCAGTACAGGGGGGGGTGCGACCGGGGAGCTGTTTTTT. Translated: CASSTGGGATGELFF.

This rearrangement joins TRBV15 to TRBJ2-7; D is unresolved. The germline V gene encodes CDR1 LNHNV and CDR2 YYDKDF (reference sequence). The CDR3 has 16 residues. V dropped 0 bases and J dropped 6 bases, with 18 bases sitting between them. In DNA form, the CDR3 reads TGTGCCACCAGCAGAGAGGTGGCAGGTTTTAACCTCGAGCAGTACTTC. Protein: CATSREVAGFNLEQYF.

The chain has TRBV11-2 and TRBJ1-1, with a weak D call TRBD1 (5 bases). Trimming stripped 1 base from V and 0 bases from J, with 12 bases between. The germline gives CDR1 SGHAT, CDR2 FQNNGV. The CDR3 consists of 16 residues. The CDR3 bases are TGTGCCAGCAGCTTAGGCAGGGAGTGGTTGAACACTGAAGCTTTCTTT. Its protein product is CASSLGREWLNTEAFF.

DNA of the CDR3: TGTGCCAGCTCACCAGCTAGGGGCCAAAACTACAATGAGCAGTTCTTC. This translates into CASSPARGQNYNEQFF. J is TRBJ2-1 and V is TRBV18, with D perhaps matching TRBD1 (5 bases). Trimming stripped 2 bases from V and 3 bases from J, with 14 bases between. This CDR3 has 16 amino acids. The V gene's germline CDR1 is KGHSH and CDR2 LQKENI. The variable domain in full, completed from reference TRBV18 and TRBJ2-1, reads NAGVMQNPRHLVRRRGQEARLRCSPMKGHSHVYWYRQLPEEGLKFMVYLQKENIIDESGMPKERFSAEFPKEGPSILRIQQVVRGDSAAYFCASSPARGQNYNEQFFGPGTRLTVL.

This chain links TRBV6-4 with TRBJ2-1; 12 bases agree with TRBD2. Germline CDR1 reads MRHNA; CDR2 reads SNTAGT. V lost 3 bases to trimming and J lost 9 bases; unmatched junction nucleotides: 6. This CDR3 has 15 amino acids. CDR3 protein: CASSELAGGRGEQFF. The CDR3 DNA follows: TGTGCCAGCAGTGAGCTAGCGGGGGGGCGCGGTGAGCAGTTCTTC.

This clone was detected once. This chain joins TRBV2 and TRBJ2-3, with 10 nucleotides matching TRBD2. The V gene end was trimmed by 6 bases and the J gene end by 8 bases; junction bases not matched to a gene: 11. The CDR3 is 15 residues long. Germline CDR1 and CDR2: SNHLY and FYNNEI. CDR3 DNA: TGTGCCAGCAGGAGTGAGGCGTTAGCGGGAGGTACGCAGTATTTT. Protein sequence: CASRSEALAGGTQYF. Full variable domain (rest looked up from reference TRBV2 and TRBJ2-3): EPEVTQTPSHQVTQMGQEVILRCVPISNHLYFYWYRQILGQKVEFLVSFYNNEISEKSEIFDDQFSVERPDGSNFTLKIRSTKLEDSAMYFCASRSEALAGGTQYFGPGTRLTVL.

This chain links TRBV18 with TRBJ2-5; the D gene is possibly TRBD1 (5 bases). This CDR3 contains 13 residues. V gave up 4 bases and J gave up 2 bases, with 8 bases separating them. Germline V gene sequence: CDR1 KGHSH, CDR2 LQKENI. The DNA for the CDR3 is TGTGCCAGCTCACGGACAAGGCAAGAGACCCAGTACTTC. Translated: CASSRTRQETQYF.

The V gene is TRBV6-4, the J gene TRBJ1-1, with TRBD1 as a possible D gene (5 bases). The CDR3 sequence is 15 residues long. Trimming took 0 bases from V and 2 from J, leaving 10 bases between them. Per the germline V gene, CDR1 is MRHNA and CDR2 is SNTAGT. CDR3 residues: CASSDSGGINTEAFF. CDR3 in DNA: TGTGCCAGCAGTGACTCTGGGGGGATTAACACTGAAGCTTTCTTT.

V and J are TRBV6-5 and TRBJ1-2, with D uncertain. The V gene's germline CDR1 is MNHEY and CDR2 SVGAGI. This CDR3 is built from 13 residues. With 2 bases removed from V and 4 bases from J, the gap between germline ends came to 8 bases. The CDR3 sequence is CASSYEKSYGYTF. For the CDR3, the DNA is TGTGCCAGCAGTTACGAAAAAAGCTATGGCTACACCTTC.

V and J are TRBV5-1 and TRBJ2-5; TRBD1 matches at 9 bases. The CDR3 extends over 14 amino acids. Looked up from germline, CDR1 is SGHRS and CDR2 is YFSETQ. V dropped 4 bases and J dropped 5; count of bases not matched to a gene: 6. CDR3 in amino acids: CASSLQGAKETQYF. CDR3 DNA sequence: TGCGCCAGCAGCCTACAGGGGGCAAAGGAGACCCAGTACTTC. Based on the CDR3 plus reference TRBV5-1 and TRBJ2-5, the full variable domain is KAGVTQTPRYLIKTRGQQVTLSCSPISGHRSVSWYQQTPGQGLQFLFEYFSETQRNKGNFPGRFSGRQFSNSRSEMNVSTLELGDSALYLCASSLQGAKETQYFGPGTRLLVL.

The genes are TRBV28 and TRBJ2-1, with 9 bases aligning to TRBD2. The germline V gene encodes CDR1 MDHEN and CDR2 SYDVKM. This CDR3 is 14 amino acids long. J gave up 5 bases and V 6 bases, and 5 bases lay outside the gene matches. The CDR3 sequence: CASRAGTSNNEQFF. For the CDR3, the DNA is TGTGCCAGCAGGGCCGGGACTAGCAACAATGAGCAGTTCTTC.

This sequence joins TRBV30 and TRBJ2-2; 7 nucleotides agree with TRBD2. Trimming at V came to 3 bases and at J to 5 bases, leaving 3 bases not matched to a gene. The CDR3 spans 13 residues. Germline-derived CDR1 and CDR2 are GTSNPN and SVGIG (reference sequence). CDR3 sequence: CAWRPGGTGELFF. The DNA of the CDR3 is TGTGCCTGGAGACCCGGGGGGACCGGGGAGCTGTTTTTT.

The J gene is TRBJ2-3, the V gene TRBV5-4; D is perhaps TRBD1 (6 bases). This CDR3 spans 16 amino acids. V lost 4 bases to trimming and J lost 1 base, with 16 bases between them. Per germline, CDR1 SGHNT and CDR2 YYREEE (reference sequence). CDR3 residues: CASSKTGRGGTDTQYF. The DNA for the CDR3 is TGTGCCAGCAGCAAGACAGGTAGAGGTGGCACAGATACGCAGTATTTT.

The J gene is TRBJ2-1, the V gene TRBV14; 9 bases align to TRBD2. Germline CDR1 and CDR2: SGHDN and FVKESK. V gave up 2 bases and J gave up 4 bases; unmatched junction bases: 6. The CDR3 runs 16 residues. The CDR3 here is CASSQTPSGIYNEQFF. CDR3 nucleotides: TGTGCCAGCAGCCAAACCCCTAGCGGGATTTACAATGAGCAGTTCTTC.

V gene TRBV4-2 combines with J gene TRBJ2-1; D is uncertain. The CDR3 consists of 13 residues. Germline V gene lookup returns CDR1 LGHNA and CDR2 YNFKEQ. V was cut by 1 base and J by 7 bases, with 8 bases left in between. This chain's CDR3 is CASSQAGWNEQFF. CDR3 DNA sequence: TGTGCCAGCAGCCAAGCGGGTTGGAATGAGCAGTTCTTC.

V is TRBV5-8 and J is TRBJ2-7; 9 nucleotides align to TRBD2. J gave up 3 bases and V 2 bases, and 3 bases lay outside the gene matches. The length of the CDR3 is 14 residues. CDR1 is SGHTS and CDR2 is YDEGEE in the germline V gene. The CDR3 loop is CASSFRTSDYEQYF. The CDR3 DNA reads as TGTGCCAGCAGCTTCAGGACTAGCGACTACGAGCAGTACTTC.

CDR3 coding DNA: TGTGCCAGCAGCCAAGGTCAAGTGGGACAGGGGGCGAATCTAGTTTCTGGAGGTGAGCAGTTCTTC. It specifies CASSQGQVGQGANLVSGGEQFF. The V and J genes are TRBV14 and TRBJ2-1, with TRBD1 matching over 12 bases. Trimming removed 1 base from V and 9 bases from J; junction bases left unmatched: 25. Germline V gives CDR1 SGHDN, CDR2 FVKESK. This CDR3 contains 22 residues.

The chain couples TRBV5-1 to TRBJ2-7; TRBD2 matches 14 bases. V was pared by 0 bases and J by 0 bases, with 5 bases of the junction left unmatched. Germline loops: CDR1 SGHRS, CDR2 YFSETQ. CDR3 length: 18 amino acids. The CDR3 DNA follows: TGCGCCAGCAGCTTGGGAGGACTAGCGGGAGGAAGCTCCTACGAGCAGTACTTC. It translates to CASSLGGLAGGSSYEQYF.

The V and J genes are TRBV9 and TRBJ2-5, with D unresolved. Germline loops: CDR1 SGDLS, CDR2 YYNGEE. This CDR3 is 13 amino acids long. V was pared by 2 bases and J by 3 bases, with 8 bases between. This CDR3 is CASSVRTKETQYF. CDR3 coding DNA: TGTGCCAGCAGCGTCCGGACCAAAGAGACCCAGTACTTC.

Worth noting for this clone: A read error may produce the germline difference seen at one junction end. The rearrangement joins TRBV7-8 to TRBJ1-3; unclear D gene. Germline V gives CDR1 SGHVS, CDR2 FQNEAQ. This CDR3 is 14 amino acids long. The CDR3 coding sequence is TGTGCCAGCAGCCTAGCGGGGAGTGGAAACACCATATATTTT. Protein sequence: CASSLAGSGNTIYF.

This clone has only a few counts. The CDR3 protein is CASSSRWGQGDEQYF. CDR3 DNA: TGCGCCAGCAGCTCCCGGTGGGGGCAGGGCGACGAGCAGTACTTC. This sequence joins TRBV5-1 and TRBJ2-7, with D perhaps matching TRBD1 (6 bases). CDR3 size: 15 residues. V lost 3 bases to trimming and J lost 5 bases, with 18 bases between them. The germline CDR1 and CDR2 sequences are SGHRS and YFSETQ.

The V and J genes are TRBV7-2 and TRBJ2-1, with 14 bases that match TRBD2. CDR1 SGHTA and CDR2 FQGNSA come from the germline V gene. With V trimmed by 6 bases and J by 9 bases, 7 bases remained unmatched. The CDR3 contains 15 residues. CDR3 loop: CASSATSGRVGEQFF. The DNA for the CDR3 is TGTGCCAGCAGTGCGACTAGCGGGAGGGTAGGTGAGCAGTTCTTC.